This T cell receptor (beta chain) originates from a study of cytotoxic CD8 clonotypes in ibrutinib-treated CLL. Looking at the study overall: Of a cohort that held about a dozen relapsed/refractory and 15 treatment-naive patients, approximately 18 were IGHV unmutated. Study-wide results and caveats: Sampling schedules were unmatched across sustained-remission and progressing patients. Age-matched healthy donor levels were exceeded by baseline clonality, which tracked circulating CD8+ T-cell counts.

This CDR3 is built from 15 residues. V trimming: 4 bases; J trimming: 7 bases; junction bases outside the gene matches: 10. CDR1 and CDR2 from the germline V gene are MNHEY and SVGAGI. Repertoires were generated with immunoSEQ multiplex PCR, while TCRdb's copy carries only in-frame clones and drops some. This table holds fewer than 75,000 clones, roughly 70% found once. For this clone: Its antigen is still unknown.

The receptor's source is a human donor with chronic lymphocytic leukemia. J is TRBJ2-7 and V is TRBV6-5; 10 positions agree with TRBD2. The starting material was PBMCs, obtained after 12 months of ibrutinib treatment. CDR3 residues: CASSSLLAGSREQYF. CDR3 in DNA: TGTGCCAGCAGTTCCCTACTAGCGGGGTCTAGGGAGCAGTACTTC.